These T cell receptor beta chains were read from a single sample in a study of T cell repertoires in cytomegalovirus infection. MiXCR was run by TCRdb on the reads, yielding one entry per CDR3 protein. This sample has some 800,000 distinct CDR3 sequences, with approximately 32% found just once. Their antigen targets remain unknown. Sequenced material: cultured CD8+ T cells from PBMCs, taken from culture after CMV antigen stimulation. The source is a human donor in good health (CMV status not recorded). Some clones in this sample may be carry-over from other donors' samples. The CDR3 runs from the conserved cysteine through the conserved F or W. Clone size, where shown, is once, few, many, or a class for clones that have expanded.

CDR3 protein	clone size	J gene	V gene
CAISGNSYEQYF	-	TRBJ2-7	TRBV10-3
CASSYLPALGHGYTF	-	TRBJ1-2	TRBV6-6
CASSVVTGGNYGYTF	few	TRBJ1-2	TRBV9
CASSQDPNSNYGYTF	few	TRBJ1-2	TRBV4-3
CASSYQEGWEKLFF	few	TRBJ1-4	TRBV6-6
CASSLAWTRTLTQYF	-	TRBJ2-5	TRBV7-3
CASSLAGVPYNEQFF	-	TRBJ2-1	TRBV7-9
CASRGPTGELFF	-	TRBJ2-2	TRBV5-4
CSAIRIAGGNNEQFF	-	TRBJ2-1	TRBV20-1
CASSEWGGASDTQYF	-	TRBJ2-3	TRBV2
CASSFQETNTGELFF	-	TRBJ2-2	TRBV5-5
CASSFGVAGNEQFF	-	TRBJ2-1	TRBV7-6
CASTAVPYNGQFF	-	TRBJ2-1	TRBV2
CASSVAGTGNQPQHF	few	TRBJ1-5	TRBV19
CASSDQETQYF	many	TRBJ2-5	TRBV5-1
CASSQVREGGYTF	few	TRBJ1-2	TRBV4-1
CASSYIRATNEKLFF	-	TRBJ1-4	TRBV6-8
CASSVDHRQSYNSPLHF	-	TRBJ1-6	TRBV9
CASSLRLAVYPGRQETQYF	many	TRBJ2-5	TRBV7-2
CATRGASLATNEKLFF	-	TRBJ1-4	TRBV15
CSARASGLGHYGYTF	once	TRBJ1-2	TRBV20-1
CASSYSTGWPQHF	-	TRBJ1-5	TRBV6-6
CASSQQGLGEKLFF	few	TRBJ1-4	TRBV7-9
CASSKSPPGQTDSNQPQHF	many	TRBJ1-5	TRBV19
CASSPTGTRANEQFF	few	TRBJ2-1	TRBV7-9
CASSSLQGILAYEQYF	-	TRBJ2-7	TRBV7-8